This paragraph covers one T cell receptor beta chain sequence. The data were produced by immunoSEQ multiplex PCR, yet TCRdb's version contains in-frame clones alone and is incomplete. The sample contains nearly 40,000 clones, approximately 90% of which appear only once. Germline values: CDR1 SGDLS, CDR2 YYNGEE. The J segment lost 0 bases and the V segment lost 2 bases, leaving 3 bases of the junction unmatched. CDR3 length: 16 amino acids. The source of the sample is a study of T cell changes during pregnancy in multiple sclerosis. The origin of this receptor is a female donor with multiple sclerosis, enrolled in a pregnancy study. The sample here was CD4+ T cells from peripheral blood mononuclear cells, taken before pregnancy. V usage is TRBV9 and J usage is TRBJ2-3; 10 positions agree with TRBD2. The CDR3 sequence is CASSVLAGGSTDTQYF. The CDR3 bases are TGTGCCAGCAGCGTTTTAGCGGGGGGTAGCACAGATACGCAGTATTTT.